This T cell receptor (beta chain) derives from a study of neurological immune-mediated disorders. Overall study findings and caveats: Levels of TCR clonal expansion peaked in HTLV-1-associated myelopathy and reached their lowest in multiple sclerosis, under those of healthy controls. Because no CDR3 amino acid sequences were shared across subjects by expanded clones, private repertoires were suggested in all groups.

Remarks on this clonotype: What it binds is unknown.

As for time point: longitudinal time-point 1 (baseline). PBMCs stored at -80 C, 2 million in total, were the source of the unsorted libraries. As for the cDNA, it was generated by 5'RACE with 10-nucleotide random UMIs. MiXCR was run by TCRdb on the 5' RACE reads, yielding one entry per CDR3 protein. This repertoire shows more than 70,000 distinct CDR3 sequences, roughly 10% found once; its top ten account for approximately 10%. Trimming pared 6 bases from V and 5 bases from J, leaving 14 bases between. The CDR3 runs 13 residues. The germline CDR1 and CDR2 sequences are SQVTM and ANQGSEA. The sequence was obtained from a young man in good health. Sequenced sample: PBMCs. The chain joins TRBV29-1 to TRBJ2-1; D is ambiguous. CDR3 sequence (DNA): TGCAGCGTGCCAGGTTGGCTAAACAATGAGCAGTTCTTC. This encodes CSVPGWLNNEQFF.